Included here is one T cell receptor beta chain sequence, with context. The antigen is undetermined. The data originate from a study of T cell responses to AZD1222 COVID-19 vaccine. Study conclusions and caveats: In all cases, repertoires were sampled only after the peak T cell response. Donors were largely white British and mainly female; clonal diversity was possibly underestimated. Of the AZD1222 recipients, only 5 or 6 were seropositive at baseline.

The CDR3 runs to 12 residues. The V end lost 5 bases, the J end lost 4 bases, and 9 bases lay between the germline ends. Germline V gene data show CDR1 as MDHEN and CDR2 as SYDVKM. The method was immunoSEQ multiplex PCR; TCRdb's version includes in-frame clones alone and lacks a portion of them. The sample consists of roughly 97,000 clones, about 88% of them appearing once. This clonotype was obtained from an adult in good health. This specimen consisted of peripheral blood, obtained on day 0 of AZD1222 vaccination. The chain joins TRBV28 to TRBJ2-7; no clear D gene. The CDR3 region has the DNA TGTGCCAGCAGTCGCTCAGGTTACGAGCAGTACTTC. As protein: CASSRSGYEQYF. Combining the CDR3 with reference TRBV28 and TRBJ2-7 gives the whole variable domain DVKVTQSSRYLVKRTGEKVFLECVQDMDHENMFWYRQDPGLGLRLIYFSYDVKMKEKGDIPEGYSVSREKKERFSLILESASTNQTSMYLCASSRSGYEQYFGPGTRLTVT.